A selection of T cell receptor beta chains follows, all from one sample in a study of PD-1 blockade in classical Hodgkin lymphoma. Some clones are missing from TCRdb's copy, which holds only in-frame ones; the method was immunoSEQ multiplex PCR. Altogether more than 25,000 clones are present, 80% to 90% being singletons, with the ten largest covering roughly 2.6%. The input for sequencing was peripheral blood mononuclear cells (PBMCs), taken at baseline. The receptors here all came from a human donor with classical Hodgkin lymphoma. Both conserved end residues are part of each CDR3. Each record gives: J gene, clone size, D gene, V gene, CDR3 DNA, CDR3 protein. A D gene is named only where the DNA matches it firmly. Clone size appears in some rows only: once, few, many, or a class for an expanded clone.

>TRBJ1-2|-|TRBD1|TRBV4-3
TGCGCCAGCAGCCAAGAAGGGACAGGGGGCTTCTATGGCTACACCTTC
CASSQEGTGGFYGYTF
>TRBJ1-2|-|TRBD1|TRBV5-5
TGTGCCAGCAGCTTGCCAACAGGGGGCTGGGATGCTAACTATGGCTACACCTTC
CASSLPTGGWDANYGYTF
>TRBJ1-1|-|-|TRBV6-5
TGTGCCAGCAGGACCCCAGGGCGGAACACTGAAGCTTTCTTT
CASRTPGRNTEAFF
>TRBJ2-5|-|TRBD2|TRBV5-1
TGCGCCAGCAGCTTGGGAGGACTAGCTCAAGAGACCCAGTACTTC
CASSLGGLAQETQYF
>TRBJ2-2|-|-|TRBV18
TGTGCCAGCTCACCAGGGGCTTGGACCGGGGAGCTGTTTTTT
CASSPGAWTGELFF
>TRBJ1-5|-|-|TRBV4-2
TGTGCCAGCAGCCAAGCTGGTTGGGCAGGCTATAGCAATCAGCCCCAGCATTTT
CASSQAGWAGYSNQPQHF
>TRBJ2-7|-|-|TRBV7-9
TGTGCCAGCAGCTTAGCGGGGATGGGCGAGCAGTACTTC
CASSLAGMGEQYF
>TRBJ2-5|-|TRBD1|TRBV2
TGTGCCAGCAGTGGACAGGGGGCAGGGGAGACCCAGTACTTC
CASSGQGAGETQYF
>TRBJ2-5|-|TRBD2|TRBV7-8
TGTGCCAGCAGCCACCCTCTAGCGGGGGGGCTCGAGGAGACCCAGTACTTC
CASSHPLAGGLEETQYF
>TRBJ2-7|-|-|TRBV11-2
TGTGCCAGCAGCTTATTCAGCGGCGAGCAGTACTTC
CASSLFSGEQYF
>TRBJ2-2|-|-|TRBV4-3
TGCGCCAGCAGCCAAGATTGGCAGAACACCGGGGAGCTGTTTTTT
CASSQDWQNTGELFF
>TRBJ1-1|-|-|TRBV7-9
TGTGCCAGCAGCCCGGACCTCCTGAACACTGAAGCTTTCTTT
CASSPDLLNTEAFF
>TRBJ2-3|-|-|TRBV5-1
TGCGCCAGCAGCCTCGGACCCACGGCCTCAGATACGCAGTATTTT
CASSLGPTASDTQYF
>TRBJ2-3|-|-|TRBV11-2
TGTGCCAGCAGCTACGGGACTGCTCGGGCGAGAACGCAGTATTTT
CASSYGTARARTQYF
>TRBJ1-2|-|-|TRBV6-1
TGTGCCAGCAGTGAAGGGGGTAATAAGGGCTACACCTTC
CASSEGGNKGYTF
>TRBJ2-5|-|-|TRBV7-9
TGTGCCAGCAGCTACAGGGTCGGGGAGCAGTACTTC
CASSYRVGEQYF
>TRBJ1-2|-|-|TRBV4-3
TGCGCCAGCAGCCAAGATTTCTATGGCTACACCTTC
CASSQDFYGYTF
>TRBJ2-7|once|TRBD2|TRBV5-1
TGCGCCAGCACCCTCAGCGGGGGGGCCTACGAGCAGTACTTC
CASTLSGGAYEQYF
>TRBJ2-3|-|-|TRBV4-2
TGTGCCAGCAGCCAATCCCTAGTCTTGACAGATACGCAGTATTTT
CASSQSLVLTDTQYF
>TRBJ1-2|-|-|TRBV7-8
TGTGCCAGCAGCTTAAGTATGGGCATCTATGGCTACACCTTC
CASSLSMGIYGYTF
>TRBJ2-5|-|-|TRBV5-1
TGCGCCAGCAGCTTGGGCGGGGCGTACCAAGAGACCCAGTACTTC
CASSLGGAYQETQYF
>TRBJ2-1|-|TRBD2|TRBV7-8
TGTGCCAGCAGCTTATCTCGACTACGTCCGGGGGGGCCTCTCAATGAGCAGTTCTTC
CASSLSRLRPGGPLNEQFF
>TRBJ1-1|-|-|TRBV5-1
TGCGCCAGCAGCTTGGTTATTGGGGTGAACACTGAAGCTTTCTTT
CASSLVIGVNTEAFF
>TRBJ2-3|-|-|TRBV7-9
TGCGCCAGCAGCCAAGATCGGCAGGCCACAGATACGCAGTATTTT
CASSQDRQATDTQYF